These 20 T cell receptor beta chains were sequenced from one sample in a study of blood T cell repertoires in COVID-19. Using immunoSEQ multiplex PCR, the repertoire was profiled, and TCRdb retains in-frame clones only, with some absent. Of around 340,000 clones listed, 80% to 90% are singletons. The sample was peripheral blood. The receptors stem from a woman between 55 and 75 years old with COVID-19, enrolled during active disease.

V and J are TRBV18 and TRBJ1-4; 7 nucleotides align to TRBD1. This CDR3 has 14 amino acids. The trim removed 3 bases at V and 3 bases at J, leaving 1 base unmatched. Per germline, CDR1 KGHSH and CDR2 LQKENI. The CDR3 spells CASSPGQPNEKLFF. The CDR3 region has the DNA TGTGCCAGCTCACCGGGACAGCCTAATGAAAAACTGTTTTTT.

The rearrangement joins TRBV29-1 to TRBJ2-2; D possibly corresponds to TRBD1 (6 bases). Per germline, CDR1 SQVTM and CDR2 ANQGSEA. V was trimmed by 3 bases and J by 5 bases, leaving 10 bases between them. This CDR3 has 13 residues. The CDR3 sequence: CSVDKQGTGELFF. The CDR3 region has the DNA TGCAGCGTTGACAAACAGGGAACCGGGGAGCTGTTTTTT.

The gene calls are TRBV5-1 and TRBJ1-1, with 8 bases matching TRBD1. Germline CDR1 reads SGHRS; CDR2 reads YFSETQ. The CDR3 sequence is 14 residues long. The trim removed 3 bases at V and 3 bases at J, leaving 4 bases unmatched. CDR3 sequence: CASSWEDRDTEAFF. The DNA for the CDR3 is TGCGCCAGCAGCTGGGAGGACAGGGACACTGAAGCTTTCTTT.

This clone was found a few times. The chain combines TRBV4-3 with TRBJ2-1, with D possibly matching TRBD1 (5 bases). The CDR3 covers 15 residues. CDR1 LGHNA and CDR2 YSLEER come from the germline V gene. The V end was cut by 1 base, the J end by 2 bases, with 9 bases between. The CDR3 here is CASSQGAGPYNEQFF. The DNA of the CDR3 is TGCGCCAGCAGCCAAGGGGCAGGGCCCTACAATGAGCAGTTCTTC.

The V call is TRBV6-5, the J call TRBJ1-5; D is ambiguous. CDR1 and CDR2 from the germline V gene are MNHEY and SVGAGI. The CDR3 length is 12 residues. Trimming left V 6 bases short and J 7 bases short, with 10 bases between. The chain's CDR3 is CASSKQNQPQHF. In DNA, the CDR3 is TGTGCCAGCAGCAAACAAAACCAGCCCCAGCATTTT.

The sample holds a few counts of this clone. The chain combines TRBV9 with TRBJ2-7, with 10 positions matching TRBD1. CDR3 size: 13 residues. V lost 3 bases to trimming and J lost 3 bases; unmatched junction nucleotides: 0. Germline values: CDR1 SGDLS, CDR2 YYNGEE. DNA for the CDR3: TGTGCCAGCAGCGGGACAGGGGGCTACGAGCAGTACTTC. It translates to CASSGTGGYEQYF.

V usage is TRBV30 and J usage is TRBJ1-4, with D possibly TRBD1 on 5 matching bases. Trimming removed 0 bases at V and 8 bases at J, with 13 bases between. The CDR3 contains 14 residues. CDR1 is GTSNPN, CDR2 SVGIG, per germline (reference sequence). CDR3 residues: CAWSVQQGREKLFF. CDR3 in DNA: TGTGCCTGGAGTGTTCAGCAGGGTAGAGAAAAACTGTTTTTT.

This chain uses TRBV30 with TRBJ2-7; possibly TRBD2 for D (5 bases). V was shortened by 2 bases and J by 2 bases, with 13 bases between the two germline ends. This CDR3 has 14 residues. CDR1 is GTSNPN and CDR2 is SVGIG in the germline V gene (reference sequence). The CDR3 region has the DNA TGTGCCTGGAGTTTACTAGTAACTCCCTACGAGCAGTACTTC. Amino acid sequence: CAWSLLVTPYEQYF.

J is TRBJ1-5 and V is TRBV3-1 (or the pseudogene TRBV3-2); unclear D gene. CDR1 and CDR2 (germline): LGHDT, YNNKEL (reference sequence). The ends were cut back, 4 bases at V and 7 bases at J, with 14 bases in the middle. There are 14 residues in the CDR3. The CDR3 sequence is CASSLGSGGQPQHF. The CDR3 nucleotides read TGTGCCAGCAGCCTAGGGAGCGGTGGACAGCCCCAGCATTTT.

The chain employs TRBV9 and TRBJ2-2; D is undetermined. V was clipped by 0 bases and J by 8 bases, with 5 bases between them. The CDR3 totals 12 residues. Germline V CDR1 and CDR2: SGDLS, YYNGEE. The chain's CDR3 is CASSVAPGELFF. The CDR3 region has the DNA TGTGCCAGCAGCGTAGCCCCGGGGGAGCTGTTTTTT.

The chain employs TRBV30 and TRBJ1-5, with D possibly TRBD1 on 5 matching bases. CDR3 length: 18 amino acids. Germline V gene lookup returns CDR1 GTSNPN and CDR2 SVGIG (reference sequence). Deletions cut 1 base from V and 0 bases from J, with 19 bases between. CDR3 protein: CAWSAGARKGNSNQPQHF. As DNA, the CDR3 is TGTGCCTGGAGTGCTGGGGCACGGAAGGGGAATAGCAATCAGCCCCAGCATTTT.

V is TRBV21-1 and J is TRBJ2-3; the table's D gene call, TRBD2, was not cross checked with the DNA. TRBV21-1 is classified as a pseudogene. This CDR3 comprises 14 residues. The CDR3 DNA is TGTGCCAGCAGCAAAGAAGCCTACACAGATACGCAGTATTTT. It codes for CASSKEAYTDTQYF.

This chain links TRBV27 with TRBJ1-4, with a possible D match to TRBD1 (5 bases). The germline CDR1 and CDR2 sequences are MNHEY and SMNVEV (reference sequence). V was trimmed by 4 bases and J by 4 bases, leaving 10 bases between them. The CDR3 totals 14 residues. The CDR3 protein is CASSYRQNNEKLFF. CDR3 coding DNA: TGTGCCAGCAGTTACCGACAGAATAATGAAAAACTGTTTTTT.

This rearrangement joins TRBV2 to TRBJ2-7; D is perhaps TRBD1 (5 bases). Germline V CDR1 and CDR2: SNHLY, FYNNEI. The CDR3 covers 16 residues. V dropped 8 bases and J dropped 1 base, with 21 bases sitting between them. The CDR3 nucleotides read TGTGCCAGCTGGGGTGAACCAGGGTCTAAATCCTACGAGCAGTACTTC. It codes for CASWGEPGSKSYEQYF. The whole variable domain, remainder taken from reference TRBV2 and TRBJ2-7, is EPEVTQTPSHQVTQMGQEVILRCVPISNHLYFYWYRQILGQKVEFLVSFYNNEISEKSEIFDDQFSVERPDGSNFTLKIRSTKLEDSAMYFCASWGEPGSKSYEQYFGPGTRLTVT.

The V call is TRBV6-5, the J call TRBJ1-1, with D uncertain. CDR1 MNHEY and CDR2 SVGAGI come from the germline V gene. CDR3 length: 15 amino acids. Trimming removed 4 bases from V and 3 bases from J, with 15 bases in between. The chain's CDR3 is CASSSPLFTYTEAFF. The DNA for the CDR3 is TGTGCCAGCAGTTCCCCGCTATTTACTTACACTGAAGCTTTCTTT.

This sequence joins TRBV2 and TRBJ2-7, with D possibly being TRBD2 (5 bases). Germline CDR1 and CDR2: SNHLY and FYNNEI. Trimming took 9 bases from V and 6 from J, leaving 15 bases between them. The CDR3 spans 12 residues. CDR3 DNA sequence: TGTGCCAGTCGAAACCCGGGATCCGAGCAGTACTTC. Translation: CASRNPGSEQYF.

The V gene is TRBV10-3, the J gene TRBJ1-5; 7 bases align to TRBD1. Germline CDR1 and CDR2: ENHRY and SYGVKD. The length of the CDR3 is 15 residues. V dropped 5 bases and J dropped 0; count of bases not matched to a gene: 4. This chain's CDR3 is CAISNDRVSNQPQHF. CDR3 nucleotide sequence: TGTGCCATCAGTAACGACAGGGTTAGCAATCAGCCCCAGCATTTT.

The V and J genes are TRBV19 and TRBJ2-7, with TRBD1 matching 7 bases. Germline V lookup: CDR1 LNHDA, CDR2 SQIVND (reference sequence). This CDR3 comprises 15 residues. V gave up 1 base and J gave up 3 bases; unmatched junction bases: 6. This chain's CDR3 is CASSIAGTVFYEQYF. In DNA form, the CDR3 reads TGTGCCAGTAGTATAGCGGGGACAGTCTTCTACGAGCAGTACTTC.

This chain connects TRBV18 to TRBJ2-7; the D gene is possibly TRBD1 (7 bases). The CDR3 spans 15 residues. CDR1 KGHSH and CDR2 LQKENI come from the germline V gene. V shed 2 bases and J shed 3 bases, with 14 bases lying between them. CDR3: CASSPAGGGFYEQYF. In DNA form, the CDR3 reads TGTGCCAGCTCACCAGCAGGGGGAGGATTCTACGAGCAGTACTTC. Full variable domain (remainder filled in from reference TRBV18 and TRBJ2-7): NAGVMQNPRHLVRRRGQEARLRCSPMKGHSHVYWYRQLPEEGLKFMVYLQKENIIDESGMPKERFSAEFPKEGPSILRIQQVVRGDSAAYFCASSPAGGGFYEQYFGPGTRLTVT.

The chain is built from TRBV7-9 and TRBJ1-1; D uncertain. V was clipped by 7 bases and J by 4 bases, with 19 bases between them. This CDR3 comprises 15 residues. The germline CDR1 and CDR2 sequences are SEHNR and FQNEAQ (reference sequence). Here the CDR3 reads CASTEGWGKVTEAFF. The CDR3 DNA reads TGTGCCAGCACTGAGGGATGGGGAAAGGTCACTGAAGCTTTCTTT.